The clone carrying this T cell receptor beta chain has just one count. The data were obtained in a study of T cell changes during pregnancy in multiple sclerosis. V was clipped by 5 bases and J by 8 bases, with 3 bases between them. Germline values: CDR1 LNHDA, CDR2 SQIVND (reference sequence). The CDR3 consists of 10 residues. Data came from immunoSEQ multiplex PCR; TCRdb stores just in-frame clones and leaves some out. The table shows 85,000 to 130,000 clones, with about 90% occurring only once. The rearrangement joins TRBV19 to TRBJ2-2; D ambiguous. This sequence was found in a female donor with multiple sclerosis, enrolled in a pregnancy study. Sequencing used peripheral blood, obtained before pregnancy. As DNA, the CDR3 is TGTGCCAGTAGTTCAGGGGAGCTGTTTTTT. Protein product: CASSSGELFF.